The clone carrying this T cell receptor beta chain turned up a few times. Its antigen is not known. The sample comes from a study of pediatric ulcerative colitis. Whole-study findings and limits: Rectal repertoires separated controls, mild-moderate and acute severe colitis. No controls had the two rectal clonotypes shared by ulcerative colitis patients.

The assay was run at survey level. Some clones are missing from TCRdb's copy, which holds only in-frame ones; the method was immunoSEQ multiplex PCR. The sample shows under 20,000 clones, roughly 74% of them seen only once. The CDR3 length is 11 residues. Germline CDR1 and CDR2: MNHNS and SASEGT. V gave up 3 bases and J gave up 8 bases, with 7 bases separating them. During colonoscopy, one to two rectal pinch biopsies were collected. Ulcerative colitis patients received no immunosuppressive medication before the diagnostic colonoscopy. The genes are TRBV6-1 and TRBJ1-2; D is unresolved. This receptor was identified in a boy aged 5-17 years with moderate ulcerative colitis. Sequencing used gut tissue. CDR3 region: CASSDRGGYTF. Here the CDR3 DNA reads TGTGCCAGCAGTGATCGAGGGGGCTACACCTTC.